The 9 T cell receptor beta chains given below trace back to one sample, sequenced in a study of identical twins. In TCRdb, the 5' RACE reads were re-called with MiXCR into one record per CDR3 protein. The sample has approximately 220,000 distinct CDR3 sequences; under 10% are singletons. The same data also contributed to another study, on yellow fever vaccine responses in identical twins.

Sequenced sample: memory (CD45RO+) T cells sorted from blood. These receptors all stem from a young woman in good health.

This clonotype was counted a few times. The chain joins TRBV11-2 to TRBJ1-5, with 9 nucleotides matching TRBD1. The CDR3 runs 18 residues. The germline CDR1 and CDR2 sequences are SGHAT and FQNNGV. With 0 bases clipped from V and 0 bases from J, the junction kept 6 bases outside the gene matches. CDR3 nucleotides: TGTGCCAGCAGCTTAGAAGGGACAGGGTACCATAGCAATCAGCCCCAGCATTTT. Translating it yields CASSLEGTGYHSNQPQHF. Based on the CDR3 plus reference TRBV11-2 and TRBJ1-5, the full variable domain is EAGVAQSPRYKIIEKRQSVAFWCNPISGHATLYWYQQILGQGPKLLIQFQNNGVVDDSQLPKDRFSAERLKGVDSTLKIQPAKLEDSAVYLCASSLEGTGYHSNQPQHFGDGTRLSIL.

This clonotype has a handful of counts. The chain carries TRBV6-6 and TRBJ2-5; weak D call: TRBD2 (5 bases). This CDR3 region has 12 residues. The V end lost 2 bases, the J end lost 4 bases, and 5 bases lay between the germline ends. Germline assignment: CDR1 MNHNY and CDR2 SVGAGI (reference sequence). Here the CDR3 DNA reads TGTGCCAGCAGTTACGGAGGAGAGACCCAGTACTTC. It is translated as CASSYGGETQYF.

The chain's CDR3 is CASSPRTSGGDYLTDTQYF. Written as DNA, the CDR3 is TGTGCCAGCAGTCCCCGGACTAGCGGGGGGGACTACCTCACAGATACGCAGTATTTT. The rearrangement links TRBV27 to TRBJ2-3; 15 positions match TRBD2. J was trimmed by 2 bases and V by 5 bases; bases with no gene match: 11. Germline V lookup: CDR1 MNHEY, CDR2 SMNVEV (reference sequence). The CDR3 runs 19 residues.

This clonotype was counted only a few times. This chain joins TRBV27 and TRBJ2-1, with 8 bases matching TRBD2. This CDR3 contains 16 residues. With V trimmed by 6 bases and J by 4 bases, 11 bases remained unmatched. Germline V lookup: CDR1 MNHEY, CDR2 SMNVEV (reference sequence). The DNA of the CDR3 is TGTGCCAGCAGCGGATTGGCGGGAGGTAATTACAATGAGCAGTTCTTC. Residues: CASSGLAGGNYNEQFF.

This clonotype was seen repeatedly, ten times or more. The V gene is TRBV12-3 or TRBV12-4, the J gene TRBJ2-2; 7 nucleotides line up with TRBD2. Unmatched junction bases numbered 2, after V lost 1 base and J lost 6 bases. The CDR3 contains 14 residues. The CDR3 region is CASSLGTRAGELFF. The CDR3, as DNA: TGTGCCAGCAGTTTAGGGACTAGGGCCGGGGAGCTGTTTTTT.

The chain couples TRBV20-1 to TRBJ2-7, with 9 nucleotides matching TRBD2. Germline V gives CDR1 DFQATT, CDR2 SNEGSKA (reference sequence). V lost 0 bases to trimming and J lost 6 bases; unmatched junction nucleotides: 6. The CDR3 contains 14 residues. This chain's CDR3 is CSARDSGLAGEQYF. The CDR3 DNA reads TGCAGTGCTAGAGATTCGGGACTAGCAGGCGAGCAGTACTTC.

V is TRBV6-5 and J is TRBJ2-5; D gene ambiguous. Germline V gives CDR1 MNHEY, CDR2 SVGAGI. CDR3 length: 12 residues. Trimming left V 6 bases short and J 3 bases short, with 8 bases between. The CDR3 region is CASRSMKETQYF. The DNA of the CDR3 is TGTGCCAGCAGGTCAATGAAAGAGACCCAGTACTTC.

This clonotype was observed at least ten times. The chain couples TRBV15 to TRBJ1-5; the D gene is possibly TRBD1 (5 bases). Germline V gene data show CDR1 as LNHNV and CDR2 as YYDKDF (reference sequence). Trimming removed 0 bases at V and 7 bases at J, with 13 bases between. The CDR3 length is 15 residues. The CDR3 spells CATSRDRVGAQPQHF. The DNA for the CDR3 is TGTGCCACCAGCAGAGACCGGGTTGGGGCACAGCCCCAGCATTTT.

V gene TRBV15 combines with J gene TRBJ1-5, with D perhaps matching TRBD1 (5 bases). V lost 1 base and J lost 5, with 9 bases in between. Germline V gives CDR1 LNHNV, CDR2 YYDKDF (reference sequence). The CDR3 is made up of 14 amino acids. The CDR3 DNA reads TGTGCCACCAGCAGAGCGGGGGACGATCAGCCCCAGCATTTT. This codes for CATSRAGDDQPQHF.